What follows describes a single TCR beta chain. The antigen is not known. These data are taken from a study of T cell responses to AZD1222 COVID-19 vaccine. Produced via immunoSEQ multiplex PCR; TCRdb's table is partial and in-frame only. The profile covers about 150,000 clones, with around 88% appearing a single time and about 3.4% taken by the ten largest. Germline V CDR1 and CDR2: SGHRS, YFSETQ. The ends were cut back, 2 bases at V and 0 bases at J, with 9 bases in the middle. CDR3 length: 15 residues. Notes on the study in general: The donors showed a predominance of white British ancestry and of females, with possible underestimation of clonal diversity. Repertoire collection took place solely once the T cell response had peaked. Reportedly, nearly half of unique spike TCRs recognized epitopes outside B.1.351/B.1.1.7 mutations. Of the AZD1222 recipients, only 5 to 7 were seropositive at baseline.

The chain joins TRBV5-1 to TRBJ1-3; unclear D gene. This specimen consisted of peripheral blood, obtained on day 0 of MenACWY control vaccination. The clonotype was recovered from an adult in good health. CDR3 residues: CASSLSGYSGNTIYF. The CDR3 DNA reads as TGCGCCAGCAGCTTATCAGGCTACTCTGGAAACACCATATATTTT.